This is a list of T cell receptor beta chains from one sample in a study of cytomegalovirus exposure and HLA in healthy donors. Sequencing was performed with immunoSEQ multiplex PCR; in TCRdb, only in-frame clones are kept and a portion is missing. The sample yields around 70,000 clones, of which the top ten take up about 5%. Sequenced material: PBMCs. The receptors were sampled from a man aged 35 to 55 in good health and CMV-seronegative. CDR3s include the opening cysteine and the closing phenylalanine or tryptophan.

v_gene | CDR3aa
TRBV9 | CASSVNPQGREPGTDTQYF
TRBV9 | CASSVVAGYTDTQYF
TRBV7-2 | CASSLGQGGGEPQHF
TRBV7-2 | CASSSPGFGDTEAFF
TRBV6-1 | CASSDRVEADYEQYF
TRBV7-2 | CASSSTPGTSGGPKNIQYF
TRBV5-8 | CASSSASGSFETQYF
TRBV7-2 | CASSLAIQDFNYGYTF
TRBV28 | CASSLSQGARGYTF
TRBV6-5 | CASSYSRTGYYEQYF
TRBV2 | CASSALGQASEQYF
TRBV6-5 | CASSQTSDTQYF
TRBV19 | CASSGQGAGAQHF
TRBV13 | CASSTWTAYYGYTF
TRBV7-7 | CASSLAPRGLLDEQYF
TRBV5-1 | CASSLFELGADTQYF
TRBV4-3 | CASSHLGQADPYGYTF
TRBV15 | CATSRSRGLAGGNTGELFF
TRBV2 | CASNGNSGVGSQHF
TRBV2 | CASSQDRNNQPQHF
TRBV6-5 | CASTRGREAFF
TRBV30 | CAWRNSGTNPPGGYTF
TRBV7-2 | CASSHDGFENTIYF
TRBV7-2 | CASSLRSGNTIYF
TRBV7-9 | CASVSSGQAWGYTF
TRBV7-6 | CASQGTDTQYF
TRBV6-1 | CASSIPGPTNEKLFF
TRBV5-5 | CASSLAPGWETQYF